This passage covers 18 T cell receptor beta chains from one sample sequenced in a study of cytomegalovirus exposure and HLA in healthy donors. Data came from immunoSEQ multiplex PCR; TCRdb stores just in-frame clones and leaves some out. The sample gives roughly 95,000 clones, 85% of which show up once; 20% to 25% is in the top ten. Source material: PBMCs. The source is a man between 18 and 29 years old in good health and CMV-seropositive.

This chain connects TRBV11-2 to TRBJ2-7, with TRBD2 as a possible D gene (5 bases). Trimming left V 5 bases short and J 6 bases short, with 14 bases between. Looked up from germline, CDR1 is SGHAT and CDR2 is FQNNGV. The CDR3 is 13 amino acids. The CDR3 DNA sequence: TGTGCCAGCAGCCCACACCTAGCATCCGAGCAGTACTTC. Encoded protein: CASSPHLASEQYF.

The chain carries TRBV9 and TRBJ1-4; TRBD1 matches at 10 bases. This CDR3 contains 15 residues. V lost 3 bases, J lost 5 bases, and 4 bases stayed unmatched. CDR1 and CDR2 (germline): SGDLS, YYNGEE. CDR3 coding DNA: TGTGCCAGCAGCGCTTCGGGACAGGGGAATGAAAAACTGTTTTTT. Protein sequence: CASSASGQGNEKLFF.

The chain is built from TRBV2 and TRBJ1-1; D is perhaps TRBD1 (6 bases). The CDR3 sequence is 15 residues long. V gave up 4 bases and J gave up 6 bases, with 18 bases separating them. Per germline, CDR1 SNHLY and CDR2 FYNNEI. The CDR3 reads CASSAEGRGPPEAFF. The DNA of the CDR3 is TGTGCCAGCAGTGCGGAAGGCAGGGGACCCCCTGAAGCTTTCTTT.

The genes are TRBV18 and TRBJ2-5; unclear D gene. V was clipped by 4 bases and J by 5 bases, with 14 bases between them. Germline CDR1 reads KGHSH; CDR2 reads LQKENI. This CDR3 contains 14 residues. In nucleotides, the CDR3 is TGTGCCAGCTCACTCTCTTACGGCAGGGAGACCCAGTACTTC. It yields the protein CASSLSYGRETQYF.

V is TRBV28 and J is TRBJ1-4; 11 bases align to TRBD1. The CDR3 runs to 18 residues. Trimming removed 6 bases from V and 8 bases from J; junction bases left unmatched: 17. Per the germline V gene, CDR1 is MDHEN and CDR2 is SYDVKM. CDR3 sequence (DNA): TGTGCCAGCAGCTATATCCGAGGGACAGGGGGTTTGGTAGAAAAACTGTTTTTT. Its translation is CASSYIRGTGGLVEKLFF.

This chain connects TRBV27 to TRBJ2-4, with 7 bases identical to TRBD1. Germline-derived CDR1 and CDR2 are MNHEY and SMNVEV (reference sequence). Losses at the gene ends were 1 base for V and 0 bases for J; bases not matched to a gene: 12. CDR3 length: 19 residues. CDR3 sequence reads: CASSLYGPGTVQAKNIQYF. CDR3 coding DNA: TGTGCCAGCAGTTTATATGGCCCTGGGACAGTCCAAGCCAAAAACATTCAGTACTTC.

The chain has TRBV5-1 and TRBJ1-2, with D possibly being TRBD1 (6 bases). CDR1 SGHRS and CDR2 YFSETQ come from the germline V gene. The CDR3 is 14 residues long. V lost 2 bases, J lost 6 bases, and 14 bases lay in between. The CDR3 nucleotides are TGCGCCAGCAGCTTACAGGGAACCTTGGATGGCTACACCTTC. Amino acid sequence: CASSLQGTLDGYTF.

This clone was seen a single time. The J gene is TRBJ1-2, the V gene TRBV9; perhaps TRBD1 as D (6 bases). The CDR3 length is 17 residues. The V gene lost 0 bases and the J gene lost 4 bases, with 19 bases spanning the gap. Per the germline V gene, CDR1 is SGDLS and CDR2 is YYNGEE. Here the CDR3 reads CASSVGAGDPPSYGYTF. In nucleotides, the CDR3 is TGTGCCAGCAGCGTAGGGGCAGGGGACCCACCATCCTATGGCTACACCTTC.

The chain uses TRBV5-1 and TRBJ1-2; possibly TRBD1 for D (5 bases). Germline V gene lookup returns CDR1 SGHRS and CDR2 YFSETQ. The CDR3 contains 15 residues. Trimming took 0 bases from V and 2 from J, leaving 11 bases between them. Here the CDR3 reads CASSLGGEENYGYTF. The CDR3 region has the DNA TGCGCCAGCAGCTTGGGGGGGGAAGAAAACTATGGCTACACCTTC.

The chain combines TRBV6-1 with TRBJ2-1; weak D call: TRBD2 (6 bases). The CDR3 is 15 amino acids. Germline V gives CDR1 MNHNS, CDR2 SASEGT. V was clipped by 3 bases and J by 0 bases, with 9 bases between them. The CDR3 is CASSDDSGSYNEQFF. CDR3 in DNA: TGTGCCAGCAGTGATGATAGCGGCTCCTACAATGAGCAGTTCTTC.

J is TRBJ1-4 and V is TRBV2; weak D call: TRBD1 (5 bases). Trimming cost V 5 bases and J 0 bases, with 13 bases left between them. There are 16 residues in the CDR3. Germline lookup yields CDR1 SNHLY and CDR2 FYNNEI. CDR3 nucleotide sequence: TGTGCCAGCAGTAGGGACGGGGGGACAACTAATGAAAAACTGTTTTTT. Protein: CASSRDGGTTNEKLFF. Complete variable domain (other parts from reference TRBV2 and TRBJ1-4): EPEVTQTPSHQVTQMGQEVILRCVPISNHLYFYWYRQILGQKVEFLVSFYNNEISEKSEIFDDQFSVERPDGSNFTLKIRSTKLEDSAMYFCASSRDGGTTNEKLFFGSGTQLSVL.

The CDR3 DNA is TGTGCCATTTTAGCGGATTCGAACACCGGGGAGCTGTTTTTT. Its translation is CAILADSNTGELFF. The chain couples TRBV10-3 to TRBJ2-2; TRBD2 might be the D (6 bases). Trimming took off 9 bases at V and 0 bases at J, with 11 bases between the two ends. This CDR3 is built from 14 residues. The germline V gene encodes CDR1 ENHRY and CDR2 SYGVKD.

On this clone: Because the CDR3's place on the DNA is in doubt, the DNA is left out and the CDR3 is given as listed by TCRdb. J is TRBJ2-1 and V is TRBV15; the DNA was not used to check the table's D call, TRBD1. The CDR3 is 15 residues long, ends included. Germline CDR1 and CDR2: LNHNV and YYDKDF (reference sequence). CDR3 region: CATSRGSGQGNEQFF.

This sequence joins TRBV6-6 and TRBJ1-3; tentatively, D is TRBD1 (5 bases). Trimming left V 5 bases short and J 0 bases short, with 14 bases between. Germline V gives CDR1 MNHNY, CDR2 SVGAGI (reference sequence). The CDR3 loop spans 16 amino acids. Here the CDR3 reads CASSTHRPPSGNTIYF. The CDR3 DNA reads as TGTGCCAGCAGTACCCACAGGCCTCCCTCTGGAAACACCATATATTTT.

This clone came up many times. The chain recombines TRBV6-4 with TRBJ2-3; 8 bases align to TRBD1. V gave up 4 bases and J gave up 0 bases; unmatched junction bases: 3. Germline CDR1 reads MRHNA; CDR2 reads SNTAGT. The CDR3 is 15 amino acids. DNA for the CDR3: TGTGCCAGCAGTGTTGGGACAGGTAGCACAGATACGCAGTATTTT. Translated: CASSVGTGSTDTQYF.

This sequence joins TRBV5-1 and TRBJ2-3; 9 bases are shared with TRBD2. Germline CDR1 is SGHRS and CDR2 is YFSETQ. The CDR3 spans 17 residues. The trim removed 4 bases at V and 2 bases at J, leaving 11 bases unmatched. The CDR3 here is CASSRRAGGPHTDTQYF. For the CDR3, the DNA is TGCGCCAGCAGCCGGCGGGCGGGAGGGCCCCACACAGATACGCAGTATTTT. Combining the CDR3 with reference TRBV5-1 and TRBJ2-3 gives the whole variable domain KAGVTQTPRYLIKTRGQQVTLSCSPISGHRSVSWYQQTPGQGLQFLFEYFSETQRNKGNFPGRFSGRQFSNSRSEMNVSTLELGDSALYLCASSRRAGGPHTDTQYFGPGTRLTVL.

The chain recombines TRBV5-1 with TRBJ2-7; D possibly corresponds to TRBD1 (6 bases). The V and J ends lost 3 bases and 6 bases respectively, with 25 bases between them. This CDR3 has 17 residues. The germline V gene encodes CDR1 SGHRS and CDR2 YFSETQ. The CDR3 protein is CASSSQGYGTPFSEQYF. CDR3 bases: TGCGCCAGCAGCTCGCAGGGGTACGGGACCCCTTTCAGCGAGCAGTACTTC. Looking up the rest from reference TRBV5-1 and TRBJ2-7 gives the full variable domain: KAGVTQTPRYLIKTRGQQVTLSCSPISGHRSVSWYQQTPGQGLQFLFEYFSETQRNKGNFPGRFSGRQFSNSRSEMNVSTLELGDSALYLCASSSQGYGTPFSEQYFGPGTRLTVT.

In DNA, the CDR3 is TGTGCAAGTCGCTTAGATAGCGGGAGGCCTACTGGCTACGAGCAGTACGTC. As protein: CASRLDSGRPTGYEQYV. J is TRBJ2-7 and V is TRBV12-2; TRBD2 was called by the table and not checked on the DNA. TRBV12-2 is described as a pseudogene. The CDR3 has 17 amino acids.